Following are 29 T cell receptor beta chains from one sample sequenced in a study of T cell responses to AZD1222 COVID-19 vaccine. Data came from immunoSEQ multiplex PCR; TCRdb stores just in-frame clones and leaves some out. This sample has approximately 120,000 clones, with about 85% found just once. The sample consisted of peripheral blood, taken 28 days after the second AZD1222 dose. These receptors came from an adult who received the AZD1222 COVID-19 vaccine.

The chain joins TRBV12-3 or TRBV12-4 to TRBJ1-4; TRBD1 might be the D (5 bases). V was shortened by 3 bases and J by 14 bases, with 16 bases between the two germline ends. The CDR3 spans 13 residues. CDR3 DNA sequence: TGTGCCAGCAGTTTTAGTATGGGGGAAGGTCTGTTTTTT. Translating it yields CASSFSMGEGLFF.

The chain employs TRBV7-9 and TRBJ1-2, with D possibly TRBD1 on 5 matching bases. The CDR3 sequence is 14 residues long. Germline V gene sequence: CDR1 SEHNR, CDR2 FQNEAQ (reference sequence). V shed 0 bases and J shed 7 bases, with 12 bases lying between them. The CDR3 region is CASSLALEGTGYTF. The CDR3 DNA follows: TGTGCCAGCAGCTTAGCGCTGGAGGGGACTGGCTACACCTTC.

This clone was recorded once. CDR3 DNA: TGTGCCAGCCGGGACAGGGGGAGAGGAAGCAATCAGCCCCAGCATTTT. It is translated as CASRDRGRGSNQPQHF. This chain connects TRBV28 to TRBJ1-5; TRBD1 matches 11 bases. This CDR3 contains 16 residues. Germline V lookup: CDR1 MDHEN, CDR2 SYDVKM. V gave up 8 bases and J gave up 1 base; unmatched junction bases: 7. Supplemented by reference TRBV28 and TRBJ1-5, the full variable domain reads DVKVTQSSRYLVKRTGEKVFLECVQDMDHENMFWYRQDPGLGLRLIYFSYDVKMKEKGDIPEGYSVSREKKERFSLILESASTNQTSMYLCASRDRGRGSNQPQHFGDGTRLSIL.

The genes are TRBV4-1 and TRBJ1-1, with a possible D match to TRBD1 (5 bases). Germline V gives CDR1 MGHRA, CDR2 YSYEKL. The V end was cut by 4 bases, the J end by 0 bases, with 15 bases between. This CDR3 region has 16 residues. The chain's CDR3 is CASSPYGAGMNTEAFF. As DNA, the CDR3 is TGCGCCAGCAGCCCCTACGGGGCTGGTATGAACACTGAAGCTTTCTTT.

This clone has only a few counts. J is TRBJ2-4 and V is TRBV7-2; D gene uncertain. Trimming pared 3 bases from V and 8 bases from J, leaving 11 bases between. Germline V gene lookup returns CDR1 SGHTA and CDR2 FQGNSA. CDR3 length equals 13 residues. This chain's CDR3 is CASSLGGRDIQYF. As DNA, the CDR3 is TGTGCCAGCAGCTTGGGCGGAAGGGACATTCAGTACTTC.

This chain links TRBV28 with TRBJ1-6; D gene unclear. Germline V gene sequence: CDR1 MDHEN, CDR2 SYDVKM. V dropped 2 bases and J dropped 0 bases, with 8 bases sitting between them. This CDR3 comprises 16 residues. The CDR3 is CASSLQSSSYNSPLHF. The CDR3 bases are TGTGCCAGCAGTTTACAGTCCAGCTCCTATAATTCACCCCTCCACTTT.

This chain connects TRBV2 to TRBJ1-2; D unresolved. Trimming took off 3 bases at V and 2 bases at J, with 10 bases between the two ends. The CDR3 covers 14 residues. Germline V gene lookup returns CDR1 SNHLY and CDR2 FYNNEI. The CDR3 sequence: CASSDRGLNYGYTF. The CDR3 DNA sequence: TGTGCCAGCAGTGACCGGGGTTTGAACTATGGCTACACCTTC.

The rearrangement links TRBV10-3 to TRBJ1-2; 9 nucleotides match TRBD1. In germline, CDR1 is ENHRY, CDR2 SYGVKD. This CDR3 contains 15 residues. Trimming at V came to 10 bases and at J to 7 bases, leaving 16 bases not matched to a gene. CDR3 in amino acids: CATGAGDRVRVGYTF. The CDR3 DNA is TGTGCCACCGGGGCGGGGGACAGGGTCAGGGTTGGCTACACCTTC.

The V gene is TRBV7-6, the J gene TRBJ2-5, with 15 bases that match TRBD2. Germline CDR1 reads SGHVS; CDR2 reads FNYEAQ. The CDR3 has 16 amino acids. J gave up 4 bases and V 5 bases, and 5 bases lay outside the gene matches. The CDR3 region has the DNA TGTGCCAGCAGCCCCCGGACTAGCGGGGGGGGAGAGACCCAGTACTTC. Translating it yields CASSPRTSGGGETQYF.

The rearrangement joins TRBV24-1 to TRBJ2-5, with a weak D call TRBD1 (6 bases). The CDR3 contains 13 residues. The germline V and J ends were trimmed by 10 bases and 3 bases, with 14 bases remaining between them. Germline CDR1 and CDR2: KGHDR and SFDVKD. CDR3 loop: CATLGRDKETQYF. CDR3 bases: TGTGCCACTCTGGGTCGGGACAAAGAGACCCAGTACTTC.

The V gene is TRBV5-4, the J gene TRBJ1-2; D may be TRBD1 (5 bases). V lost 0 bases to trimming and J lost 0 bases, with 6 bases between them. Germline loops: CDR1 SGHNT, CDR2 YYREEE (reference sequence). This CDR3 comprises 14 residues. CDR3 in DNA: TGTGCCAGCAGCTTGGACAGGACTAACTATGGCTACACCTTC. It translates to CASSLDRTNYGYTF. The whole variable domain, filled in from reference TRBV5-4 and TRBJ1-2, reads ETGVTQSPTHLIKTRGQQVTLRCSSQSGHNTVSWYQQALGQGPQFIFQYYREEENGRGNFPPRFSGLQFPNYSSELNVNALELDDSALYLCASSLDRTNYGYTFGSGTRLTVV.

In its sample, this clone was seen a few times. The chain is built from TRBV20-1 and TRBJ1-3, with D hard to call. This CDR3 spans 11 amino acids. V was pared by 6 bases and J by 7 bases, with 10 bases between. Germline CDR1 reads DFQATT; CDR2 reads SNEGSKA (reference sequence). CDR3 sequence reads: CSAPLSNTIYF. The CDR3 nucleotides read TGCAGTGCACCCCTCTCGAACACCATATATTTT.

The V and J genes are TRBV7-9 and TRBJ1-2, with D hard to call. Germline-derived CDR1 and CDR2 are SEHNR and FQNEAQ (reference sequence). This CDR3 has 14 residues. V lost 6 bases and J lost 4, with 15 bases in between. CDR3 bases: TGTGCCAGCAGGCCCAGTGGGAACAGCTATGGCTACACCTTC. It is translated as CASRPSGNSYGYTF.

In this sample, this clone turned up a few times. This sequence joins TRBV6-5 and TRBJ2-7; 7 nucleotides agree with TRBD1. The CDR3 length is 15 residues. V shed 6 bases and J 0 bases; nucleotides not matched to a gene: 8. Germline assignment: CDR1 MNHEY and CDR2 SVGAGI. CDR3 nucleotides: TGTGCCAGCAGCACGACAGGGTATAGCTCCTACGAGCAGTACTTC. Amino acid sequence: CASSTTGYSSYEQYF.

The rearrangement joins TRBV28 to TRBJ1-2; 9 positions match TRBD1. V gave up 8 bases and J gave up 5 bases; unmatched junction bases: 12. CDR1 MDHEN and CDR2 SYDVKM come from the germline V gene. CDR3 size: 15 residues. The CDR3 nucleotides read TGTGCCAGCCAGGAGACAGGGGGAGCGAGGTATGGCTACACCTTC. Translated: CASQETGGARYGYTF.

This clone occurred a few times. This chain uses TRBV5-5 with TRBJ1-5, with D perhaps TRBD1 (5 bases). The germline V gene encodes CDR1 SGHKS and CDR2 YYEKEE (reference sequence). The CDR3 runs 15 residues. Deletions cut 1 base from V and 5 bases from J, with 13 bases between. CDR3 coding DNA: TGTGCCAGCAGCTTGCGGGTAAGGGGTGATCAGCCCCAGCATTTT. Translating it yields CASSLRVRGDQPQHF.

This chain joins TRBV9 and TRBJ1-1, with D hard to call. The CDR3 totals 14 residues. Deletions cut 6 bases from V and 1 base from J, with 13 bases between. The germline CDR1 and CDR2 sequences are SGDLS and YYNGEE. Here the CDR3 DNA reads TGTGCCAGCAACTTAAGGGAGACGAACACTGAAGCTTTCTTT. The encoded protein is CASNLRETNTEAFF.

The chain recombines TRBV5-1 with TRBJ2-7; D might be TRBD1 (6 bases). Germline-derived CDR1 and CDR2 are SGHRS and YFSETQ. The V gene lost 0 bases and the J gene lost 6 bases, with 19 bases spanning the gap. The CDR3 is made up of 16 amino acids. Here the CDR3 reads CASSLAPDLQGGEQYF. The DNA for the CDR3 is TGCGCCAGCAGCTTGGCCCCTGACTTGCAAGGGGGCGAGCAGTACTTC.

This rearrangement joins TRBV18 to TRBJ2-1; D possibly corresponds to TRBD1 (6 bases). The CDR3 has 16 amino acids. The V and J ends lost 0 bases and 6 bases respectively, with 15 bases between them. The V gene's germline CDR1 is KGHSH and CDR2 LQKENI. In DNA form, the CDR3 reads TGTGCCAGCTCACCACCGTCCCAGGGGAATCCCAATGAGCAGTTCTTC. The encoded protein is CASSPPSQGNPNEQFF.

The chain employs TRBV5-4 and TRBJ1-2, with D possibly TRBD1 on 6 matching bases. The CDR3 is made up of 13 amino acids. The germline CDR1 and CDR2 sequences are SGHNT and YYREEE (reference sequence). V was shortened by 6 bases and J by 4 bases, with 13 bases between the two germline ends. The CDR3: CASNPTGGYGYTF. In DNA form, the CDR3 reads TGTGCCAGCAACCCGACAGGAGGCTATGGCTACACCTTC.

The chain has TRBV18 and TRBJ2-3; 10 bases are a match to TRBD2. The CDR3 consists of 16 residues. Germline V gene sequence: CDR1 KGHSH, CDR2 LQKENI. V trimming: 0 bases; J trimming: 5 bases; junction bases outside the gene matches: 5. CDR3 coding DNA: TGTGCCAGCTCACCACCGAGCGGGGGGGCCAGAGATACGCAGTATTTT. Residues: CASSPPSGGARDTQYF.

Remarks on this clone: An end of the junction differs from the germline gene, which may be a read error. CDR3: CSVEGLAGNTDTQYF. The CDR3, as DNA: TGCAGCGTCGAAGGACTAGCGGGGAACACAGATACGCAGTATTTT. The chain couples TRBV29-1 to TRBJ2-3; 12 bases align to TRBD2. This CDR3 region has 15 residues. The germline gives CDR1 SQVTM, CDR2 ANQGSEA.

V usage is TRBV18 and J usage is TRBJ2-5; TRBD2 agrees at 8 bases. The J segment lost 1 base and the V segment lost 3 bases, leaving 4 bases of the junction unmatched. The V gene's germline CDR1 is KGHSH and CDR2 LQKENI. The CDR3 extends over 15 amino acids. The CDR3 spells CASSPSAGGQETQYF. In DNA form, the CDR3 reads TGTGCCAGCTCACCGTCTGCGGGGGGCCAAGAGACCCAGTACTTC.

This sequence joins TRBV30 and TRBJ1-4; possibly TRBD1 for D (6 bases). The CDR3 runs to 13 residues. V was cut by 5 bases and J by 7 bases, with 14 bases left in between. Germline CDR1 is GTSNPN and CDR2 is SVGIG (reference sequence). The DNA for the CDR3 is TGTGCCTGGGGTCAGGGGTCCGCTGAAAAACTGTTTTTT. Its translation is CAWGQGSAEKLFF.

This clone has more than one count but fewer than ten. CDR3 sequence (DNA): TGCGCCAGCAGCTTGGGCTCAGGGGGTAATGGCTACACCTTC. It translates to CASSLGSGGNGYTF. V and J are TRBV5-1 and TRBJ1-2, with 7 bases fitting TRBD1. The CDR3 extends over 14 amino acids. Trimming took 0 bases from V and 6 from J; bases not matched to a gene: 5. Germline lookup yields CDR1 SGHRS and CDR2 YFSETQ.

This chain joins TRBV6-1 and TRBJ2-2, with D possibly TRBD2 on 6 matching bases. Germline CDR1 is MNHNS and CDR2 is SASEGT. The CDR3 is 15 amino acids. V shed 2 bases and J shed 7 bases, with 14 bases lying between them. The CDR3 region has the DNA TGTGCCAGCAGTGAATTCCCTCTGGAGGGCGGGGAGCTGTTTTTT. It encodes CASSEFPLEGGELFF.

The rearrangement links TRBV9 to TRBJ1-2; no clear D gene. V lost 2 bases and J 1 base, leaving 6 bases between the germline ends. The CDR3 length is 13 residues. The germline V gene encodes CDR1 SGDLS and CDR2 YYNGEE. The CDR3 loop is CASSVFGNYGYTF. CDR3 DNA: TGTGCCAGCAGCGTTTTCGGTAACTATGGCTACACCTTC.

The chain employs TRBV28 and TRBJ2-7; 14 bases fit TRBD2. V was pared by 6 bases and J by 4 bases, with 8 bases of the junction left unmatched. In germline, CDR1 is MDHEN, CDR2 SYDVKM. CDR3 size: 16 residues. The CDR3 sequence is CASRRTSGGRTYEQYF. The CDR3 DNA is TGTGCCAGCAGACGGACTAGCGGGGGGCGTACATACGAGCAGTACTTC. The whole variable domain, remainder taken from reference TRBV28 and TRBJ2-7, is DVKVTQSSRYLVKRTGEKVFLECVQDMDHENMFWYRQDPGLGLRLIYFSYDVKMKEKGDIPEGYSVSREKKERFSLILESASTNQTSMYLCASRRTSGGRTYEQYFGPGTRLTVT.

This clone was seen just once. This chain links TRBV3-1 (or the pseudogene TRBV3-2) with TRBJ1-3; D gene uncertain. Germline loops: CDR1 LGHDT, CDR2 YNNKEL (reference sequence). Trimming shortened V by 0 bases and J by 0 bases, and 12 bases separated the two germline ends. The CDR3 length is 17 residues. This CDR3 reads CASSQDSSQFSGNTIYF. The CDR3, as DNA: TGTGCCAGCAGCCAAGATTCAAGCCAATTCTCTGGAAACACCATATATTTT.